Shown below are 18 T cell receptor beta chains from a single sample sequenced in a study of T cell responses to AZD1222 COVID-19 vaccine. Using immunoSEQ multiplex PCR, the repertoire was profiled, and TCRdb retains in-frame clones only, with some absent. This sample has 89,000 or so clones, with 70% to 90% found just once. This material consisted of peripheral blood, taken on day 0 of AZD1222 vaccination. Source of these receptors: an adult in good health.

J is TRBJ2-7 and V is TRBV5-6; D possibly corresponds to TRBD2 (6 bases). Germline assignment: CDR1 SGHDT and CDR2 YYEEEE. V was pared by 1 base and J by 6 bases, with 17 bases between. This CDR3 comprises 15 residues. The CDR3 DNA is TGTGCCAGCAGCTTGCCCGGGGGAGGTCTAGGCGAGCAGTACTTC. Translating it yields CASSLPGGGLGEQYF.

The V and J genes are TRBV7-8 and TRBJ1-2, with a tentative D call TRBD1 (5 bases). Germline V lookup: CDR1 SGHVS, CDR2 FQNEAQ. Trimming shortened V by 7 bases and J by 0 bases, and 15 bases separated the two germline ends. The CDR3 is 15 residues long. CDR3 sequence reads: CASTMGQQANYGYTF. Written as DNA, the CDR3 is TGTGCCAGCACCATGGGGCAACAGGCTAACTATGGCTACACCTTC.

The V gene is TRBV5-1, the J gene TRBJ1-1; D not resolved. Trimming left V 0 bases short and J 4 bases short, with 13 bases between. Germline V lookup: CDR1 SGHRS, CDR2 YFSETQ. CDR3 length: 15 residues. CDR3 region: CASSLVAAGSTEAFF. CDR3 DNA sequence: TGCGCCAGCAGCTTGGTGGCCGCGGGGAGCACTGAAGCTTTCTTT.

This chain connects TRBV28 to TRBJ2-3; D is uncertain. Germline-derived CDR1 and CDR2 are MDHEN and SYDVKM. V was clipped by 4 bases and J by 9 bases, with 5 bases between them. The CDR3 extends over 10 amino acids. DNA of the CDR3: TGTGCCAGCAGTTCCAGCACGCAGTATTTT. This encodes CASSSSTQYF.

The chain is built from TRBV27 and TRBJ2-7; 9 bases agree with TRBD2. The J segment lost 4 bases and the V segment lost 6 bases, leaving 7 bases of the junction unmatched. CDR3 length: 14 residues. Germline CDR1 and CDR2: MNHEY and SMNVEV (reference sequence). CDR3 bases: TGTGCCAGCAGGAAAGCGGGAGGACCTTACGAGCAGTACTTC. This codes for CASRKAGGPYEQYF.

A single count supports this clone. The J gene is TRBJ2-7, the V gene TRBV12-3 or TRBV12-4; 12 bases are shared with TRBD1. The CDR3 covers 12 residues. Trimming at V came to 8 bases and at J to 6 bases, leaving 2 bases not matched to a gene. As DNA, the CDR3 is TGTGCCAGCGGGACAGGGGGCCCCGAGCAGTACTTC. As protein: CASGTGGPEQYF.

The chain joins TRBV9 to TRBJ2-7, with TRBD2 matching over 7 bases. V trimming: 3 bases; J trimming: 0 bases; junction bases outside the gene matches: 9. Germline V gives CDR1 SGDLS, CDR2 YYNGEE. CDR3 size: 16 residues. DNA for the CDR3: TGTGCCAGCAGCGCCTCATTAGCGGGTAGCTCCTACGAGCAGTACTTC. Protein product: CASSASLAGSSYEQYF.

The J gene is TRBJ1-1, the V gene TRBV29-1; D is unclear. CDR1 SQVTM and CDR2 ANQGSEA come from the germline V gene. This CDR3 contains 13 residues. The V and J ends lost 0 bases and 4 bases respectively, with 9 bases between them. CDR3 loop: CSVEEVRGTEAFF. CDR3 nucleotide sequence: TGCAGCGTTGAAGAGGTTCGGGGCACTGAAGCTTTCTTT.

The chain recombines TRBV7-2 with TRBJ1-1, with TRBD1 matching over 9 bases. The CDR3 is 14 amino acids. V was clipped by 1 base and J by 9 bases; unmatched bases: 6. The germline V gene has CDR1 SGHTA and CDR2 FQGNSA. The CDR3 is CASSLGTGQGKAFF. CDR3 in DNA: TGTGCCAGCAGCTTAGGGACTGGACAGGGGAAAGCTTTCTTT.

CDR3: CASSQDTPLAPRSEQYF. Here the CDR3 DNA reads TGTGCCAGCAGCCAAGATACCCCACTAGCGCCCCGGTCCGAGCAGTACTTC. The J gene is TRBJ2-7, the V gene TRBV3-1 (or the pseudogene TRBV3-2), with 7 nucleotides matching TRBD2. The ends lost 0 bases at V and 6 bases at J; junction bases unmatched: 14. The V gene's germline CDR1 is LGHDT and CDR2 YNNKEL (reference sequence). The CDR3 runs to 17 residues.

The chain joins TRBV7-9 to TRBJ1-2; D remains ambiguous. CDR3 length: 13 residues. Germline V gives CDR1 SEHNR, CDR2 FQNEAQ (reference sequence). V gave up 0 bases and J gave up 2 bases, with 4 bases separating them. As DNA, the CDR3 is TGTGCCAGCAGCTTAGCCCTAAACTATGGCTACACCTTC. Residues: CASSLALNYGYTF.

This CDR3 reads CASSLIRGNTEAFF. CDR3 bases: TGCGCCAGCAGCTTAATTAGGGGGAACACTGAAGCTTTCTTT. This chain joins TRBV5-1 and TRBJ1-1; TRBD1 is a possible D gene (5 bases). Trimming removed 2 bases from V and 1 base from J, with 9 bases in between. The germline V gene encodes CDR1 SGHRS and CDR2 YFSETQ. The CDR3 runs 14 residues.

The rearrangement links TRBV5-1 to TRBJ1-5; maybe TRBD1 (5 bases). The CDR3 extends over 16 amino acids. The V end lost 6 bases, the J end lost 0 bases, and 16 bases lay between the germline ends. Germline assignment: CDR1 SGHRS and CDR2 YFSETQ. The CDR3 loop reads CASTWDGTYSNQPQHF. The CDR3 region has the DNA TGCGCCAGCACCTGGGACGGAACATATAGCAATCAGCCCCAGCATTTT. Full variable domain (remainder filled in from reference TRBV5-1 and TRBJ1-5): KAGVTQTPRYLIKTRGQQVTLSCSPISGHRSVSWYQQTPGQGLQFLFEYFSETQRNKGNFPGRFSGRQFSNSRSEMNVSTLELGDSALYLCASTWDGTYSNQPQHFGDGTRLSIL.

The CDR3 spells CASSYSGSPNTGELFF. CDR3 in DNA: TGTGCCAGCAGTTACTCGGGGAGTCCGAACACCGGGGAGCTGTTTTTT. V gene TRBV6-2 or TRBV6-3 combines with J gene TRBJ2-2; tentatively, D is TRBD2 (5 bases). Trimming pared 0 bases from V and 0 bases from J, leaving 8 bases between. Germline V gives CDR1 MNHEY, CDR2 SVGEGT. The length of the CDR3 is 16 residues.

This chain connects TRBV6-5 to TRBJ1-5; 10 bases fit TRBD1. The V gene end was trimmed by 8 bases and the J gene end by 6 bases; junction bases not matched to a gene: 10. The CDR3 extends over 15 amino acids. The germline V gene encodes CDR1 MNHEY and CDR2 SVGAGI. The CDR3 here is CASRSTGGGGQPQHF. As DNA, the CDR3 is TGTGCCAGCCGATCGACAGGGGGCGGTGGTCAGCCCCAGCATTTT.

The chain is built from TRBV7-8 and TRBJ2-3; D gene uncertain. Germline lookup yields CDR1 SGHVS and CDR2 FQNEAQ. The V and J ends lost 2 bases and 6 bases respectively, with 12 bases between them. The length of the CDR3 is 14 residues. The DNA of the CDR3 is TGTGCCAGCAGCTTAAATAGATTCGCGGATACGCAGTATTTT. Protein product: CASSLNRFADTQYF.

V is TRBV4-3 and J is TRBJ2-5; D ambiguous. The CDR3 is 17 residues long. CDR1 is LGHNA, CDR2 YSLEER, per germline. V lost 1 base to trimming and J lost 0 bases, with 15 bases between them. The CDR3 bases are TGCGCCAGCAGCCAAGCGGTGGCCTTCTGGTACCAAGAGACCCAGTACTTC. It yields the protein CASSQAVAFWYQETQYF.

This clone was observed a few times. The V call is TRBV7-2, the J call TRBJ1-2, with 9 bases aligning to TRBD1. Germline CDR1 and CDR2: SGHTA and FQGNSA. Trimming removed 4 bases from V and 6 bases from J; junction bases left unmatched: 6. This CDR3 comprises 14 residues. In DNA, the CDR3 is TGTGCCAGCAGCTCGTACAGGGGGCGGGATGGCTACACCTTC. This gives the protein CASSSYRGRDGYTF. The entire variable domain, with the rest obtained from reference TRBV7-2 and TRBJ1-2, is as follows: GAGVSQSPSNKVTEKGKDVELRCDPISGHTALYWYRQSLGQGLEFLIYFQGNSAPDKSGLPSDRFSAERTGGSVSTLTIQRTQQEDSAVYLCASSSYRGRDGYTFGSGTRLTVV.